Described below is a single TCR beta chain sequence and its context. Using immunoSEQ multiplex PCR, the repertoire was profiled, and TCRdb retains in-frame clones only, with some absent. In the table there are approximately 100,000 clones, about 86% of which are singletons. The sample is drawn from a study of control samples from healthy donors and cancer patients. CDR3 length: 12 residues. Germline V gives CDR1 WNHNN, CDR2 SYGVQD (reference sequence). Trimming removed 11 bases from V and 3 bases from J; junction bases left unmatched: 4. Input material: blood. This receptor was taken from a man between 25 and 39 years old in good health. The rearrangement joins TRBV10-1 to TRBJ1-2, with 9 bases aligning to TRBD1. In DNA form, the CDR3 reads TGCGCCGGGGACAGGGTTTACTATGGCTACACCTTC. It is translated as CAGDRVYYGYTF.